Presented here are 12 T cell receptor beta chains from one specimen sequenced in a study of cytomegalovirus exposure and HLA in healthy donors. Clones were read by immunoSEQ multiplex PCR, and TCRdb kept only the in-frame ones, dropping some. The table records 200,000 to 250,000 clones, over 65% of them present only once. Sample: PBMCs. All receptors come from a woman aged 18-29 years in good health and CMV-seronegative.

The genes are TRBV6-5 and TRBJ1-6, with 8 bases aligning to TRBD1. The V gene end was trimmed by 5 bases and the J gene end by 5 bases; junction bases not matched to a gene: 2. This CDR3 is built from 14 residues. Looked up from germline, CDR1 is MNHEY and CDR2 is SVGAGI. CDR3 in amino acids: CASSGTGDNSPLHF. The CDR3 DNA follows: TGTGCCAGCAGTGGGACAGGTGATAATTCACCCCTCCACTTT.

The chain carries TRBV5-1 and TRBJ1-2; TRBD1 agrees at 8 bases. The germline V gene has CDR1 SGHRS and CDR2 YFSETQ. With V trimmed by 0 bases and J by 6 bases, 7 bases remained unmatched. This CDR3 region has 15 residues. As DNA, the CDR3 is TGCGCCAGCAGCTTGGCCGTATCAGGGGGCGATGGCTACACCTTC. Protein product: CASSLAVSGGDGYTF.

This sequence joins TRBV27 and TRBJ1-4, with D perhaps matching TRBD1 (6 bases). Germline V CDR1 and CDR2: MNHEY, SMNVEV (reference sequence). V lost 3 bases and J lost 7, with 12 bases in between. The CDR3 is 14 residues long. The CDR3 DNA is TGTGCCAGCAGTTTCGGGGGGCGCATTGAAAAACTGTTTTTT. As protein: CASSFGGRIEKLFF.

This clone was seen just once. This chain connects TRBV28 to TRBJ2-7, with TRBD1 identical over 10 bases. Looked up from germline, CDR1 is MDHEN and CDR2 is SYDVKM. The CDR3 runs to 15 residues. Trimming took 6 bases from V and 2 from J; bases not matched to a gene: 7. Written as DNA, the CDR3 is TGTGCCAGCAGGGATCGGACAGGGGGGGCCTACGAGCAGTACTTC. Its protein is CASRDRTGGAYEQYF.

The chain's CDR3 is CSVEDWSGRAQRSDEQFF. CDR3 sequence (DNA): TGCAGCGTTGAAGATTGGAGCGGGAGGGCCCAACGGTCGGATGAGCAGTTCTTC. The V and J genes are TRBV29-1 and TRBJ2-1; 10 positions agree with TRBD2. The CDR3 length is 18 residues. J was trimmed by 8 bases and V by 0 bases; bases with no gene match: 16. Germline values: CDR1 SQVTM, CDR2 ANQGSEA.

V usage is TRBV7-3 and J usage is TRBJ1-1, with D possibly being TRBD1 (5 bases). The germline gives CDR1 SGHTA, CDR2 FQGTGA. The CDR3 runs 14 residues. With 5 bases removed from V and 5 bases from J, the gap between germline ends came to 15 bases. For the CDR3, the DNA is TGTGCCAGCAGCCTGGCAGGGTTGACGACTGAAGCTTTCTTT. This codes for CASSLAGLTTEAFF.

V gene TRBV5-1 combines with J gene TRBJ2-1, with a possible D match to TRBD2 (6 bases). Per the germline V gene, CDR1 is SGHRS and CDR2 is YFSETQ. Between the trimmed V and J ends, which lost 1 base and 0 bases, there was a span of 17 bases. CDR3 length: 18 residues. The CDR3 sequence: CASSLTPAGSTSYNEQFF. The CDR3 DNA sequence: TGCGCCAGCAGCTTGACTCCGGCCGGGAGTACCTCCTACAATGAGCAGTTCTTC.

CDR3 residues: CASSSTSGVITDTQYF. The CDR3 coding sequence is TGTGCCAGCAGTTCCACTAGCGGGGTTATCACAGATACGCAGTATTTT. The gene calls are TRBV27 and TRBJ2-3; 10 nucleotides line up with TRBD2. There are 16 residues in the CDR3. Germline CDR1 reads MNHEY; CDR2 reads SMNVEV (reference sequence). The V and J ends lost 4 bases and 2 bases, in that order; junction bases with no gene match: 6.

The CDR3 here is CASRGTRQGVTEAFF. The CDR3, as DNA: TGTGCCAGCAGGGGGACCCGGCAGGGGGTCACTGAAGCTTTCTTT. This chain uses TRBV2 with TRBJ1-1; 7 bases line up with TRBD1. The germline gives CDR1 SNHLY, CDR2 FYNNEI. With 6 bases clipped from V and 4 bases from J, the junction kept 11 bases outside the gene matches. The CDR3 covers 15 residues.

This chain links TRBV29-1 with TRBJ1-2; 8 bases agree with TRBD1. This CDR3 is built from 13 residues. Germline assignment: CDR1 SQVTM and CDR2 ANQGSEA. Germline trimming cut 4 bases from V and 3 bases from J; bases unmatched to any gene: 4. CDR3 DNA sequence: TGCAGCGTTGGCAGGGGGCGCGACTATGGCTACACCTTC. Translated, it gives CSVGRGRDYGYTF.

CDR3 coding DNA: TGTGCCAGCAGTTTGGGGGGCCACAATGAGCAGTTCTTC. Its translation is CASSLGGHNEQFF. The chain combines TRBV6-5 with TRBJ2-1; D tentatively reads TRBD1 or TRBD2 (6 bases each). This CDR3 spans 13 amino acids. V gave up 4 bases and J gave up 5 bases, with 9 bases separating them. CDR1 and CDR2 from the germline V gene are MNHEY and SVGAGI.

J is TRBJ2-3 and V is TRBV27; 8 bases align to TRBD2. Germline CDR1 and CDR2: MNHEY and SMNVEV (reference sequence). With 0 bases clipped from V and 0 bases from J, the junction kept 5 bases outside the gene matches. CDR3 length: 17 residues. The DNA for the CDR3 is TGTGCCAGCAGTTTATCGAAACAGCGGGGGAGCACAGATACGCAGTATTTT. It codes for CASSLSKQRGSTDTQYF.